The sequence of this TCR beta chain was determined in a study of metastatic and nonmetastatic thyroid tumors. Study in general: Repertoires of blood and of tissue (tumor or nodule) from malignant and benign thyroid patients were compared. Study-level findings and limits: A significant increase in TCR beta diversity was reportedly seen in malignant thyroid tumors relative to benign nodules, in blood and tumor.

No treatment of any kind had been given to any patient before thyroid surgery. This clone was counted many times. The antigen remains unidentified. Original processing notes: CDR3 was compared across clinicopathological groups, and the resulting differences were used to build a distant-metastasis classifier for papillary thyroid cancer. TCRdb re-called the PCR reads via MiXCR. TCRdb's processing, not the study's, gives the V and J calls here. The data contain 30,000 or so clones, around 28% of them seen just once; the ten biggest clones take up 7.8%. Trimming took off 6 bases at V and 7 bases at J, with 10 bases between the two ends. The CDR3 length is 13 residues. Germline CDR1 and CDR2: LGHDT and YNNKEL (reference sequence).

V and J are TRBV3-1 and TRBJ1-6; perhaps TRBD1 as D (6 bases). The sequence was collected from a female donor with papillary thyroid cancer or a benign thyroid nodule (not recorded which). Some clones in this sample may be carry-over from other donors' samples. Sequencing input: blood. The CDR3 DNA reads as TGTGCCAGCAGTCCAACAGGGAATTCACCCCTCCACTTT. Encoded protein: CASSPTGNSPLHF.